Each of the 30 T cell receptor beta chains below was sequenced from the same sample in a study of cytomegalovirus exposure and HLA in healthy donors. PCR primers comprised 60 Vbeta and 13 Jbeta primers. Data came from immunoSEQ multiplex PCR; TCRdb stores just in-frame clones and leaves some out. The sample records about 150,000 clones, 60% to 80% being singletons. Material: PBMCs. The receptors come from a male donor in good health and CMV-seronegative.

This clone occurred once. The rearrangement uses TRBV7-9 and TRBJ2-7, with D perhaps TRBD1 (6 bases). The V end lost 4 bases, the J end lost 3 bases, and 13 bases lay between the germline ends. The CDR3 has 14 amino acids. In germline, CDR1 is SEHNR, CDR2 FQNEAQ (reference sequence). CDR3 residues: CASSSWDTSYEQYF. The CDR3 DNA is TGTGCCAGCAGCTCGTGGGACACAAGCTACGAGCAGTACTTC.

This chain connects TRBV18 to TRBJ1-5; 8 bases line up with TRBD1. Losses at the gene ends were 2 bases for V and 5 bases for J; bases not matched to a gene: 5. This CDR3 has 15 amino acids. The germline CDR1 and CDR2 sequences are KGHSH and LQKENI. The CDR3 here is CASSPARGRDQPQHF. CDR3 nucleotide sequence: TGTGCCAGCTCACCAGCCAGGGGGCGGGATCAGCCCCAGCATTTT.

This rearrangement joins TRBV5-1 to TRBJ2-2; 10 positions agree with TRBD2. Germline V gene data show CDR1 as SGHRS and CDR2 as YFSETQ. This CDR3 is 15 amino acids long. Germline trimming cut 4 bases from V and 6 bases from J; bases unmatched to any gene: 6. The CDR3 bases are TGCGCCAGCAGCCCTAGCGGGAGTAGGGCCGGGGAGCTGTTTTTT. This translates into CASSPSGSRAGELFF.

This clone is a singleton in its sample. V gene TRBV18 combines with J gene TRBJ2-6; 10 bases are a match to TRBD1. The germline CDR1 and CDR2 sequences are KGHSH and LQKENI. J gave up 2 bases and V 4 bases, and 11 bases lay outside the gene matches. This CDR3 contains 19 residues. The CDR3 DNA reads TGTGCCAGCTCACTCTTACCGGGACAGGGGATCGCTGGGGCCAACGTCCTGACTTTC. Encoded protein: CASSLLPGQGIAGANVLTF.

The chain combines TRBV30 with TRBJ2-5; TRBD1 agrees at 8 bases. The germline CDR1 and CDR2 sequences are GTSNPN and SVGIG (reference sequence). This CDR3 is 15 amino acids long. V was clipped by 2 bases and J by 5 bases; unmatched bases: 10. Here the CDR3 reads CAWSLSRGPGETQYF. Here the CDR3 DNA reads TGTGCCTGGAGTTTAAGCAGGGGGCCCGGGGAGACCCAGTACTTC.

J is TRBJ2-1 and V is TRBV9; 7 nucleotides match TRBD1. The CDR3 loop spans 15 amino acids. CDR1 and CDR2 (germline): SGDLS, YYNGEE. With 4 bases clipped from V and 2 bases from J, the junction kept 6 bases outside the gene matches. CDR3 loop: CASSPGDSPYNEQFF. The CDR3 coding sequence is TGTGCCAGCAGCCCCGGGGACAGCCCCTACAATGAGCAGTTCTTC.

Points on this clone: Other DNA sequences from this sample encode an identical CDR3 as well. This chain connects TRBV6-1 to TRBJ1-1; 10 nucleotides agree with TRBD1. CDR1 and CDR2 from the germline V gene are MNHNS and SASEGT. The ends lost 3 bases at V and 1 base at J; junction bases unmatched: 5. The length of the CDR3 is 16 residues. CDR3 in amino acids: CASSEPRQGANTEAFF. In nucleotides, the CDR3 is TGTGCCAGCAGTGAGCCCCGACAGGGGGCGAACACTGAAGCTTTCTTT.

V is TRBV21-1 and J is TRBJ2-5; TRBD1, the table's D call, was not compared with the DNA. TRBV21-1 is shown as a pseudogene. This CDR3 spans 15 amino acids. This chain's CDR3 is CASSKPKGARETQYF. CDR3 nucleotides: TGTGCCAGCAGCAAACCCAAGGGGGCGAGGGAGACCCAGTACTTC.

This clone was picked up one time. The chain has TRBV13 and TRBJ2-1; 7 positions match TRBD2. The junction had 4 bases not matched to a gene; V was cut back by 4 bases and J by 4 bases. The CDR3 totals 14 residues. Germline CDR1 and CDR2: PRHDT and FYEKMQ (reference sequence). CDR3 protein: CASSSERGYNEQFF. DNA for the CDR3: TGTGCCAGCAGCTCCGAGCGGGGTTACAATGAGCAGTTCTTC.

V is TRBV5-4 and J is TRBJ1-2, with 7 bases aligning to TRBD1. The CDR3 covers 14 residues. Losses at the gene ends were 9 bases for V and 2 bases for J; bases not matched to a gene: 10. Per the germline V gene, CDR1 is SGHNT and CDR2 is YYREEE (reference sequence). CDR3 region: CATKSDRPNYGYTF. CDR3 DNA sequence: TGTGCCACAAAATCGGACAGGCCCAACTATGGCTACACCTTC.

The chain carries TRBV4-1 and TRBJ2-7; 9 positions agree with TRBD2. Germline CDR1 and CDR2: MGHRA and YSYEKL. The CDR3 sequence is 16 residues long. V lost 1 base to trimming and J lost 2 bases; unmatched junction nucleotides: 6. CDR3 in DNA: TGCGCCAGCAGCCAAGGGCGGGCTAGCGGGGCCTACGAGCAGTACTTC. It codes for CASSQGRASGAYEQYF.

The V call is TRBV18, the J call TRBJ1-1; 10 bases align to TRBD1. Germline V gene data show CDR1 as KGHSH and CDR2 as LQKENI. V shed 3 bases and J 7 bases; nucleotides not matched to a gene: 5. The CDR3 is 14 residues long. CDR3 in amino acids: CASSPGQGVVEAFF. The CDR3 DNA follows: TGTGCCAGCTCACCTGGACAGGGGGTGGTTGAAGCTTTCTTT.

This clone showed up just once. This sequence joins TRBV13 and TRBJ2-1, with D possibly being TRBD2 (6 bases). Germline V gene lookup returns CDR1 PRHDT and CDR2 FYEKMQ (reference sequence). This CDR3 contains 17 residues. V lost 4 bases and J 0 bases, leaving 16 bases between the germline ends. The CDR3 bases are TGTGCCAGCAGCTCCATAGCGGCTAAATCCTCCTACAATGAGCAGTTCTTC. Its protein is CASSSIAAKSSYNEQFF.

Written as DNA, the CDR3 is TGTGCCAGCAGCTTAGGGGCTAGCGCCGAGCAGTACTTC. Translation: CASSLGASAEQYF. V usage is TRBV11-3 and J usage is TRBJ2-7; possibly TRBD2 for D (6 bases). The ends were cut back, 1 base at V and 6 bases at J, with 10 bases in the middle. From germline, CDR1 is SGHNT and CDR2 YENEEA. This CDR3 contains 13 residues.

The chain recombines TRBV5-1 with TRBJ2-2; 10 bases agree with TRBD2. CDR1 SGHRS and CDR2 YFSETQ come from the germline V gene. The V and J ends lost 5 bases and 6 bases, in that order; junction bases with no gene match: 7. The CDR3 runs 15 residues. The CDR3 sequence: CASRGKTSGSGELFF. The CDR3 DNA reads TGCGCCAGCAGGGGCAAGACTAGCGGGTCCGGGGAGCTGTTTTTT. Filled out from reference TRBV5-1 and TRBJ2-2, the complete variable domain reads KAGVTQTPRYLIKTRGQQVTLSCSPISGHRSVSWYQQTPGQGLQFLFEYFSETQRNKGNFPGRFSGRQFSNSRSEMNVSTLELGDSALYLCASRGKTSGSGELFFGEGSRLTVL.

The CDR3: CASSGGRGPYEQYF. CDR3 sequence (DNA): TGTGCCAGCAGTGGGGGAAGGGGGCCCTACGAGCAGTACTTC. The V gene is TRBV27, the J gene TRBJ2-7; 7 bases are a match to TRBD1. This CDR3 region has 14 residues. V lost 5 bases to trimming and J lost 2 bases; unmatched junction nucleotides: 6. Germline values: CDR1 MNHEY, CDR2 SMNVEV (reference sequence).

This clone was counted between two and nine times. J is TRBJ2-1 and V is TRBV27; 7 nucleotides match TRBD2. With 5 bases clipped from V and 4 bases from J, the junction kept 11 bases outside the gene matches. From germline, CDR1 is MNHEY and CDR2 SMNVEV (reference sequence). This CDR3 spans 16 amino acids. The CDR3 here is CASSPSPERGYNEQFF. The CDR3 DNA sequence: TGTGCCAGCAGTCCCTCCCCAGAGCGGGGATACAATGAGCAGTTCTTC.

The chain couples TRBV19 to TRBJ1-5, with 8 bases aligning to TRBD1. This CDR3 comprises 18 residues. J lost 2 bases, V lost 2 bases, and 11 bases had no gene match. Germline V gene data show CDR1 as LNHDA and CDR2 as SQIVND (reference sequence). In DNA, the CDR3 is TGTGCCAGTAGTATAATCGCCCCGCAGGGGGCAGGCAATCAGCCCCAGCATTTT. It specifies CASSIIAPQGAGNQPQHF.

The genes are TRBV7-2 and TRBJ1-2; D may be TRBD1 (5 bases). The CDR3 runs 15 residues. Trimming took off 5 bases at V and 3 bases at J, with 16 bases between the two ends. The germline gives CDR1 SGHTA, CDR2 FQGNSA. CDR3 coding DNA: TGTGCCAGCAGCCCGAGGAGGGACGGGGACTATGGCTACACCTTC. The encoded protein is CASSPRRDGDYGYTF.

The chain has TRBV18 and TRBJ2-3; possible D gene TRBD2, 5 bases. The CDR3 is 13 amino acids. The germline CDR1 and CDR2 sequences are KGHSH and LQKENI. Trimming removed 2 bases from V and 6 bases from J, with 9 bases in between. Written as DNA, the CDR3 is TGTGCCAGCTCACCAATAACGGGGGATACGCAGTATTTT. It encodes CASSPITGDTQYF.

The chain carries TRBV4-3 and TRBJ1-2; the D gene is possibly TRBD1 (6 bases). Germline V gene sequence: CDR1 LGHNA, CDR2 YSLEER. V was shortened by 5 bases and J by 3 bases, with 16 bases between the two germline ends. This CDR3 comprises 15 residues. The CDR3 DNA follows: TGCGCCAGCAGCGAAACAGGGAGTGGAGACTATGGCTACACCTTC. Its protein product is CASSETGSGDYGYTF.

The chain links TRBV10-3 to TRBJ1-3; D uncertain. This CDR3 has 16 amino acids. Trimming left V 2 bases short and J 0 bases short, with 11 bases between. Germline V lookup: CDR1 ENHRY, CDR2 SYGVKD. Here the CDR3 reads CAISEPAGSSGNTIYF. DNA for the CDR3: TGTGCCATCAGTGAGCCTGCCGGGTCCTCTGGAAACACCATATATTTT.

A few counts support this clone. CDR3 bases: TGTGCCAGTAGTCCCCCTGGAGGGGCTATCGGGGAGCTGTTTTTT. Its translation: CASSPPGGAIGELFF. The chain employs TRBV19 and TRBJ2-2, with a weak D call TRBD2 (6 bases). The CDR3 is 15 amino acids. Germline V gene data show CDR1 as LNHDA and CDR2 as SQIVND (reference sequence). Trimming took 5 bases from V and 7 from J, leaving 17 bases between them.

The chain recombines TRBV28 with TRBJ1-4; D possibly corresponds to TRBD1 (5 bases). V dropped 4 bases and J dropped 11 bases, with 17 bases sitting between them. Germline lookup yields CDR1 MDHEN and CDR2 SYDVKM. The CDR3 is made up of 14 amino acids. CDR3 DNA sequence: TGTGCCAGCAGTTGGACAATCCAGCTGCGGAAACTGTTTTTT. Translation gives CASSWTIQLRKLFF.

The rearrangement links TRBV5-6 to TRBJ2-1; perhaps TRBD1 as D (6 bases). CDR3 length: 14 residues. V lost 0 bases to trimming and J lost 4 bases, with 8 bases between them. CDR1 is SGHDT, CDR2 YYEEEE, per germline. The CDR3 is CASSLGTAYNEQFF. CDR3 DNA sequence: TGTGCCAGCAGCTTGGGGACAGCATACAATGAGCAGTTCTTC.

As regards this clone: Other nucleotide sequences in the sample specify the same CDR3. V and J are TRBV11-2 and TRBJ1-1; 9 bases fit TRBD1. Germline CDR1 is SGHAT and CDR2 is FQNNGV. The CDR3 loop spans 15 amino acids. V trimming: 4 bases; J trimming: 3 bases; junction bases outside the gene matches: 6. CDR3 nucleotides: TGTGCCAGCAGCTCTAGCGACAGGGGGGACACTGAAGCTTTCTTT. This translates into CASSSSDRGDTEAFF.

The CDR3 DNA reads TGTGCCAGCAGTTTAATCTCACGGGATCCTTACAATGAGCAGTTCTTC. This gives the protein CASSLISRDPYNEQFF. The genes are TRBV27 and TRBJ2-1; D possibly corresponds to TRBD2 (5 bases). The CDR3 spans 16 residues. Germline values: CDR1 MNHEY, CDR2 SMNVEV (reference sequence). Deletions cut 2 bases from V and 4 bases from J, with 15 bases between.

The V gene is TRBV29-1, the J gene TRBJ2-1; the match to TRBD2 covers 8 bases. Unmatched junction bases numbered 7, after V lost 0 bases and J lost 3 bases. The germline gives CDR1 SQVTM, CDR2 ANQGSEA. The CDR3 sequence is 16 residues long. CDR3 protein: CSVEDPGTRDYNEQFF. Here the CDR3 DNA reads TGCAGCGTTGAAGACCCCGGGACTAGGGACTACAATGAGCAGTTCTTC.

This chain connects TRBV2 to TRBJ2-4; 8 bases map to TRBD2. J gave up 4 bases and V 4 bases, and 3 bases lay outside the gene matches. The CDR3 runs 14 residues. Germline V lookup: CDR1 SNHLY, CDR2 FYNNEI. CDR3 coding DNA: TGTGCCAGCAGTGGGACTAGCACAAAAAACATTCAGTACTTC. This encodes CASSGTSTKNIQYF.

The chain links TRBV6-6 to TRBJ1-1; D is ambiguous. Germline lookup yields CDR1 MNHNY and CDR2 SVGAGI (reference sequence). Trimming removed 6 bases at V and 0 bases at J, with 8 bases between. The CDR3 runs to 13 residues. The CDR3 is CASSDILNTEAFF. The CDR3 nucleotides are TGTGCCAGCAGCGACATTTTGAACACTGAAGCTTTCTTT.